The 16 T cell receptor beta chains presented below share a single source sample, sequenced in a study of cytomegalovirus exposure and HLA in healthy donors. The PCR contained 60 Vbeta and 13 Jbeta primers. The protocol was immunoSEQ multiplex PCR, while the TCRdb copy is restricted to in-frame clones and leaves out a portion. The table includes over 150,000 clones, 80% to 90% detected once. The material sequenced was PBMCs. The receptor source for this set is a man between 45 and 60 years old in good health and CMV-seropositive.

The V and J genes are TRBV7-5 and TRBJ1-1; the table's D call, TRBD1, has no DNA check behind it. TRBV7-5 is termed a pseudogene. The CDR3 sequence is 13 residues long. DNA of the CDR3: TGTGCCAGAAGCTCAGCAGGGCGCACTGAAGCTTTCTTT. Translating gives CARSSAGRTEAFF.

The chain recombines TRBV9 with TRBJ1-1, with 7 positions matching TRBD1. This CDR3 has 15 amino acids. The J segment lost 0 bases and the V segment lost 2 bases, leaving 4 bases of the junction unmatched. The germline V gene has CDR1 SGDLS and CDR2 YYNGEE. CDR3 DNA: TGTGCCAGCAGCGTCACGACAGGGCTGAACACTGAAGCTTTCTTT. Protein: CASSVTTGLNTEAFF. The full variable domain, with the rest looked up from reference TRBV9 and TRBJ1-1, is DSGVTQTPKHLITATGQRVTLRCSPRSGDLSVYWYQQSLDQGLQFLIQYYNGEERAKGNILERFSAQQFPDLHSELNLSSLELGDSALYFCASSVTTGLNTEAFFGQGTRLTVV.

This clone was detected only once. The chain couples TRBV29-1 to TRBJ1-5; 7 nucleotides line up with TRBD1. This CDR3 is built from 14 residues. Germline CDR1 and CDR2: SQVTM and ANQGSEA. With 2 bases clipped from V and 5 bases from J, the junction kept 6 bases outside the gene matches. The CDR3, as DNA: TGCAGCGTTGAAATTTATAGGGGGCATCAGCCCCAGCATTTT. This sequence encodes CSVEIYRGHQPQHF. The variable domain in full, with the rest retrieved from reference TRBV29-1 and TRBJ1-5, is SAVISQKPSRDICQRGTSLTIQCQVDSQVTMMFWYRQQPGQSLTLIATANQGSEATYESGFVIDKFPISRPNLTFSTLTVSNMSPEDSSIYLCSVEIYRGHQPQHFGDGTRLSIL.

The gene calls are TRBV6-6 and TRBJ2-1; D is possibly TRBD1 (6 bases). The ends were cut back, 8 bases at V and 4 bases at J, with 9 bases in the middle. Germline assignment: CDR1 MNHNY and CDR2 SVGAGI (reference sequence). This CDR3 is built from 12 residues. The CDR3 DNA reads as TGTGCCAGCGGGACATTGTACAATGAGCAGTTCTTC. This sequence encodes CASGTLYNEQFF.

The DNA for the CDR3 is TGCGCCAGCAGCCAAGGAGACCAGGAATATTACGAGCAGTACTTC. It specifies CASSQGDQEYYEQYF. The chain links TRBV4-1 to TRBJ2-5; D unclear. The J call is in doubt because the DNA end fits TRBJ2-7 better. This CDR3 comprises 15 residues. In germline, CDR1 is MGHRA, CDR2 YSYEKL.

The chain links TRBV6-5 to TRBJ2-3; tentative D call: TRBD2 (6 bases). Germline CDR1 MNHEY, CDR2 SVGAGI. The germline V and J ends were trimmed by 2 bases and 1 base, with 13 bases remaining between them. The CDR3 is 16 residues long. CDR3 coding DNA: TGTGCCAGCAGTTACCGCAGGGCTAGCGGCACAGATACGCAGTATTTT. The encoded protein is CASSYRRASGTDTQYF.

The chain employs TRBV25-1 and TRBJ1-6; possible D gene TRBD1, 6 bases. Trimming left V 2 bases short and J 7 bases short, with 12 bases between. The CDR3 is 15 residues long. Germline CDR1 MGHDK, CDR2 SYGVNS. The CDR3 DNA follows: TGTGCCAGCAGTGAAATAGGACAGACAAATTCACCCCTCCACTTT. This gives the protein CASSEIGQTNSPLHF. Drawing the rest from reference TRBV25-1 and TRBJ1-6, the complete variable domain is EADIYQTPRYLVIGTGKKITLECSQTMGHDKMYWYQQDPGMELHLIHYSYGVNSTEKGDLSSESTVSRIRTEHFPLTLESARPSHTSQYLCASSEIGQTNSPLHFGNGTRLTVT.

V and J are TRBV28 and TRBJ2-7, with 7 bases identical to TRBD2. The CDR3 runs 15 residues. CDR1 and CDR2 from the germline V gene are MDHEN and SYDVKM. V trimming: 3 bases; J trimming: 5 bases; junction bases outside the gene matches: 10. CDR3 in amino acids: CASSLSQGGIDEQYF. The CDR3 region has the DNA TGTGCCAGCAGTTTGTCCCAGGGAGGGATCGACGAGCAGTACTTC.

This chain links TRBV2 with TRBJ2-5; 7 nucleotides line up with TRBD2. Trimming took 2 bases from V and 5 from J; bases not matched to a gene: 8. CDR3 length: 15 residues. CDR1 SNHLY and CDR2 FYNNEI come from the germline V gene. CDR3 sequence (DNA): TGTGCCAGCAGTGAAATGCTTGGGGGGGAGGAGACCCAGTACTTC. It specifies CASSEMLGGEETQYF.

The chain uses TRBV10-3 and TRBJ1-5; 8 nucleotides match TRBD1. The junction had 5 bases not matched to a gene; V was cut back by 7 bases and J by 6 bases. CDR1 ENHRY and CDR2 SYGVKD come from the germline V gene. The CDR3 covers 13 residues. The CDR3 coding sequence is TGTGCCATCAACCAGGGGGCAAGTCAGCCCCAGCATTTT. Protein sequence: CAINQGASQPQHF.

The genes are TRBV7-9 and TRBJ2-1; the D gene is possibly TRBD1 (6 bases). The ends were cut back, 4 bases at V and 6 bases at J, with 16 bases in the middle. This CDR3 comprises 15 residues. Germline V lookup: CDR1 SEHNR, CDR2 FQNEAQ (reference sequence). The CDR3 sequence: CASSSRGSRGNEQFF. The CDR3 nucleotides are TGTGCCAGCAGCTCGAGAGGGAGCAGGGGCAATGAGCAGTTCTTC.

The chain links TRBV28 to TRBJ1-2, with TRBD1 as a possible D gene (5 bases). The V end lost 1 base, the J end lost 8 bases, and 8 bases lay between the germline ends. CDR3 length equals 12 residues. Germline CDR1 is MDHEN and CDR2 is SYDVKM. The CDR3 bases are TGTGCCAGCAGTTTATTAAAGGGGGGCTACACCTTC. Protein sequence: CASSLLKGGYTF.

Remarks on this clone: Its ends do not fully match the called genes, so a read error is possible. In DNA, the CDR3 is TGTGCTAGCAGCTTTGGGGAGGGGGGTTCGGAGACCCAGTACTTC. This encodes CASSFGEGGSETQYF. The V and J genes are TRBV7-7 and TRBJ2-5; maybe TRBD2 (7 bases). The CDR3 contains 15 residues. Germline V lookup: CDR1 SSHAT, CDR2 FNYEAQ (reference sequence).

The chain links TRBV7-2 to TRBJ2-7, with 7 positions matching TRBD1. This CDR3 has 14 residues. The germline CDR1 and CDR2 sequences are SGHTA and FQGNSA. With V trimmed by 3 bases and J by 2 bases, 4 bases remained unmatched. CDR3: CASSFRDRTYEQYF. CDR3 bases: TGTGCCAGCAGCTTCCGGGACAGAACCTACGAGCAGTACTTC.

The chain couples TRBV4-2 to TRBJ2-5, with D perhaps matching TRBD2 (6 bases). The CDR3 runs 15 residues. Germline CDR1 reads LGHNA; CDR2 reads YNFKEQ. The V gene lost 5 bases and the J gene lost 3 bases, with 16 bases spanning the gap. The CDR3 here is CASSITGTDKETQYF. DNA for the CDR3: TGTGCCAGCAGCATTACCGGGACTGATAAAGAGACCCAGTACTTC.

This chain connects TRBV7-9 to TRBJ1-4; the match to TRBD1 covers 7 bases. This CDR3 has 14 residues. V shed 5 bases and J 6 bases; nucleotides not matched to a gene: 6. Germline-derived CDR1 and CDR2 are SEHNR and FQNEAQ (reference sequence). Here the CDR3 reads CASSLGGTHEKLFF. CDR3 in DNA: TGTGCCAGCAGCCTAGGGGGCACGCATGAAAAACTGTTTTTT. The full variable domain, its missing parts supplied by reference TRBV7-9 and TRBJ1-4, is DTGVSQNPRHKITKRGQNVTFRCDPISEHNRLYWYRQTLGQGPEFLTYFQNEAQLEKSRLLSDRFSAERPKGSFSTLEIQRTEQGDSAMYLCASSLGGTHEKLFFGSGTQLSVL.